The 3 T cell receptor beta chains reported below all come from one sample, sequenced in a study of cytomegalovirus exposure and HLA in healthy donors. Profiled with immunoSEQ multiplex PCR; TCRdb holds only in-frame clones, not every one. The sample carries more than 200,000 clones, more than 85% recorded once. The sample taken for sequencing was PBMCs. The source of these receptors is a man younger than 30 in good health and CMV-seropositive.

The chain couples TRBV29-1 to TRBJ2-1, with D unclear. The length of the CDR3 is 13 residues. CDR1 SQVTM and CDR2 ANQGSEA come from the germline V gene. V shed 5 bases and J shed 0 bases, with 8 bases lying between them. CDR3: CSVLVNSYNEQFF. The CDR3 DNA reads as TGCAGCGTTCTGGTGAACTCCTACAATGAGCAGTTCTTC.

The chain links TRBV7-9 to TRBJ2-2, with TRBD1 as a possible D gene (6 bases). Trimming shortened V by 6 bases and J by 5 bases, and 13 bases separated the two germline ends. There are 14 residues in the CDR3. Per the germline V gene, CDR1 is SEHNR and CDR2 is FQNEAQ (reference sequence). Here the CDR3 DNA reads TGTGCCAGCAGTTCAGGGGAGACGACCGGGGAGCTGTTTTTT. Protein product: CASSSGETTGELFF.

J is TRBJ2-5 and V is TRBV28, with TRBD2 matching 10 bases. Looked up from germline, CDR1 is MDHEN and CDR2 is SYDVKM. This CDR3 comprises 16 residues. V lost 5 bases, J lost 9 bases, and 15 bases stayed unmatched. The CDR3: CASSPAGLADHGAQYF. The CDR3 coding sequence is TGTGCCAGCAGTCCTGCTGGACTAGCGGATCATGGGGCCCAGTACTTC.